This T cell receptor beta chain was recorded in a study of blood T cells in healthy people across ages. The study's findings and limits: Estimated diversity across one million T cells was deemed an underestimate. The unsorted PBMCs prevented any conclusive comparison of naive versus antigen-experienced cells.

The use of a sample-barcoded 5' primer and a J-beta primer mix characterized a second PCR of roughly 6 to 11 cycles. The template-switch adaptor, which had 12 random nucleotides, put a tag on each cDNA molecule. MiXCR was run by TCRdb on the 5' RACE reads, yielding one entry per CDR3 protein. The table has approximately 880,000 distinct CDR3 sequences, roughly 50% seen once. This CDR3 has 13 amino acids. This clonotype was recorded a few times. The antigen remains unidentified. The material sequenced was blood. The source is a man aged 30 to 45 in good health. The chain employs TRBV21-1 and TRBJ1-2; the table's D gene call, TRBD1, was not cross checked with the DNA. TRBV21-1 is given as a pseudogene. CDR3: CASRKGRGYGYTF. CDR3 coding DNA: TGTGCCAGCCGCAAGGGTAGGGGCTATGGCTACACCTTC.